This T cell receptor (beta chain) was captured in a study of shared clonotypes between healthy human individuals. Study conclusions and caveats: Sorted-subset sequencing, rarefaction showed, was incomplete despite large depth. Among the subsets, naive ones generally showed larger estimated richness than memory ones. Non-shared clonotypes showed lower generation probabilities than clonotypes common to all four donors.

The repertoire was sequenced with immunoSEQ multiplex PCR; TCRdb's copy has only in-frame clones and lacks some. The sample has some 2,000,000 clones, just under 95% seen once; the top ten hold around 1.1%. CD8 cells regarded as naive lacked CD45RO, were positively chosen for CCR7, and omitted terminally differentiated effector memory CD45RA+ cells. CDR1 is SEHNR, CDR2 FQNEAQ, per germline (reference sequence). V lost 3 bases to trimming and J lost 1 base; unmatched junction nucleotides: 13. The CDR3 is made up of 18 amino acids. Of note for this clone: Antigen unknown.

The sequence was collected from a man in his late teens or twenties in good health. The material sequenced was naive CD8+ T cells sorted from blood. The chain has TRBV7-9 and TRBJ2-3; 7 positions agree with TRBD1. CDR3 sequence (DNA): TGTGCCAGCAGCTTGGTCGACAGGGCGGTCGTGGGCACAGATACGCAGTATTTT. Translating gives CASSLVDRAVVGTDTQYF.